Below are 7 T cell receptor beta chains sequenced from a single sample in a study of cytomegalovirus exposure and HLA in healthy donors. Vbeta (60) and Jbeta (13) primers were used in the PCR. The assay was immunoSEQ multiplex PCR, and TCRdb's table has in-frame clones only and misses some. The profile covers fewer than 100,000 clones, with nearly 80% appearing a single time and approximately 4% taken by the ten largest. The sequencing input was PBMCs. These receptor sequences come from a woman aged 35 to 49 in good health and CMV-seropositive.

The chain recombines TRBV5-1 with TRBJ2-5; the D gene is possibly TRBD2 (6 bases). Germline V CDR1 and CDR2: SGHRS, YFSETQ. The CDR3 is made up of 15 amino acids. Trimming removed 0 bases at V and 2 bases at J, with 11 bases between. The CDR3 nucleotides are TGCGCCAGCAGCTTGGGTGGGGACTGGCAAGAGACCCAGTACTTC. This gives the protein CASSLGGDWQETQYF.

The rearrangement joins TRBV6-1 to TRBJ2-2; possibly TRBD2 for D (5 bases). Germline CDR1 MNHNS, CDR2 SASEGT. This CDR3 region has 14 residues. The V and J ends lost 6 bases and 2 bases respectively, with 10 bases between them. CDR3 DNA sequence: TGTGCCAGCAGGGGGAGAAGAAACACCGGGGAGCTGTTTTTT. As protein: CASRGRRNTGELFF.

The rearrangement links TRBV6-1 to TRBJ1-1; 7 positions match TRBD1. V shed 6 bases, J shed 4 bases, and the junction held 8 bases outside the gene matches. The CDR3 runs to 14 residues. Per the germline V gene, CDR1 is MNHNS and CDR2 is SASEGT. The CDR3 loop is CASSQRQGGTEAFF. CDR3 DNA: TGTGCCAGCAGCCAGCGACAGGGCGGCACTGAAGCTTTCTTT.

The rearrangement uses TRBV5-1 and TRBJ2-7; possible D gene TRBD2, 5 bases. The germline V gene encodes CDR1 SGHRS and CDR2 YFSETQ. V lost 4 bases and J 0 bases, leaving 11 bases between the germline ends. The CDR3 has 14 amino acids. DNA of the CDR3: TGCGCCAGCAGCCTAGAAAGCGGCTCCTACGAGCAGTACTTC. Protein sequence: CASSLESGSYEQYF.

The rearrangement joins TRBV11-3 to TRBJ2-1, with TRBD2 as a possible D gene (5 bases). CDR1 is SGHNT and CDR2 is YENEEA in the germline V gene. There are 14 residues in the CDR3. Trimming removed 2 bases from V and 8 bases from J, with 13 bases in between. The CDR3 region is CASSLIAGLDEQFF. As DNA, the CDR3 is TGTGCCAGCAGCTTAATTGCGGGTCTAGATGAGCAGTTCTTC.

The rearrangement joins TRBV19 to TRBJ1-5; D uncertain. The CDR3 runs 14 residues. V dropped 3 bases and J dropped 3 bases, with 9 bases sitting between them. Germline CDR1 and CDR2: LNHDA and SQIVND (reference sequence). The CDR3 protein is CASSISRTNQPQHF. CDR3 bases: TGTGCCAGTAGTATTTCCAGAACCAATCAGCCCCAGCATTTT.

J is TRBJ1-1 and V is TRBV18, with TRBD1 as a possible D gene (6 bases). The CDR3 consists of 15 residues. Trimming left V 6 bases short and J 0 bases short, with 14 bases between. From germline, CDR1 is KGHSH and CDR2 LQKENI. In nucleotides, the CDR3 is TGTGCCAGCTCCCCGGGACAACCGATGAACACTGAAGCTTTCTTT. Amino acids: CASSPGQPMNTEAFF.